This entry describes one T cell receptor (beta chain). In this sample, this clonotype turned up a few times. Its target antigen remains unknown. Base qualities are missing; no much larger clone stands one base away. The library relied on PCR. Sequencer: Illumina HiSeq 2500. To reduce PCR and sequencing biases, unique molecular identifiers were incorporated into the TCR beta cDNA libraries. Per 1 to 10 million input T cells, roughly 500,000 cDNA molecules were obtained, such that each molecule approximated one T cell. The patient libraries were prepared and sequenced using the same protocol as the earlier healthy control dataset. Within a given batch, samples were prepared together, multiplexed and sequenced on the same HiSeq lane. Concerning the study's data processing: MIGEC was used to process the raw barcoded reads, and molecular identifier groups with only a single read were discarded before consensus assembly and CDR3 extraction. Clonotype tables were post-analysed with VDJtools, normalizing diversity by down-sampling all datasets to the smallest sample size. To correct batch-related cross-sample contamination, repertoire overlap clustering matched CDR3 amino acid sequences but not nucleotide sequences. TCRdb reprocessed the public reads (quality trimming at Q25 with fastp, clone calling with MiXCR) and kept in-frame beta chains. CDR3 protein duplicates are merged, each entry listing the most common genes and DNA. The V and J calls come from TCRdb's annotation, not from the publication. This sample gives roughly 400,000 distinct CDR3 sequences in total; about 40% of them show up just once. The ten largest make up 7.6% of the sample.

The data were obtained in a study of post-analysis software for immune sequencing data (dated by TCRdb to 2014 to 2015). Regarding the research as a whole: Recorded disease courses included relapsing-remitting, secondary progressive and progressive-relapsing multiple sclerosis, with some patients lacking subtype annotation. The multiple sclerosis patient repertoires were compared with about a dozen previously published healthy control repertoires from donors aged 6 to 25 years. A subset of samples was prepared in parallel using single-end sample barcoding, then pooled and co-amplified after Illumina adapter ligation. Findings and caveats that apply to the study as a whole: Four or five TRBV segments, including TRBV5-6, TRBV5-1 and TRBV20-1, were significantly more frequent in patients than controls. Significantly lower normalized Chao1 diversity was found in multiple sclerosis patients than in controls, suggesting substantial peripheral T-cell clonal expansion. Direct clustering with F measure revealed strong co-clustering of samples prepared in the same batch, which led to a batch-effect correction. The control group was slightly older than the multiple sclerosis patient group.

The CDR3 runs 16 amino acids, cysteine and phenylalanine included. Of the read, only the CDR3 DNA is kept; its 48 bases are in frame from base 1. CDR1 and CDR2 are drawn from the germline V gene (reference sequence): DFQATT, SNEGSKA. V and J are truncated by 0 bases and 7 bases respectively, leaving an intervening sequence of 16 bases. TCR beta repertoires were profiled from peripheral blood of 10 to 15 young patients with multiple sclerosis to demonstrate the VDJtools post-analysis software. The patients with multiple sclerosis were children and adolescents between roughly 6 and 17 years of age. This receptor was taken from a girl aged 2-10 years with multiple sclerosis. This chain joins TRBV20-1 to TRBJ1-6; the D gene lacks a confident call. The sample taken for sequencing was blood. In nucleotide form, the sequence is TGCAGTGCTAGAGATCAGGACGGGATACCAAATTCACCCCTCCACTTT. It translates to CSARDQDGIPNSPLHF.